This TCR beta chain stems from a study of T cell repertoires in cytomegalovirus infection (dated by TCRdb to between 2018 and 2021). Notes on the research overall: The HLA type of each donor mattered for the analysis, because public TCR beta signatures pointed to carriage of CMV infection along with the matching HLA type.

Measured from the cysteine to the phenylalanine, the CDR3 is 16 residues long. Of all the DNA, just the CDR3 is kept, 48 bases in frame from base 1. Clipping removes 1 base from V and 6 bases from J, with 5 as the unmatched junction base count. The germline V gene yields MGHRA for CDR1 and YSYEKL for CDR2. The sample was run on an Illumina HiSeq 1500. The raw public reads went through TCRdb reprocessing: fastp at Q25, MiXCR clone calling, in-frame beta chains kept. Identical CDR3 protein sequences are pooled into one entry, listed with their most common genes and DNA. Within this sample are over 200,000 distinct CDR3 sequences, with 12% to 15% of them counted one time only. Around 9% of the sample goes to the ten largest clones. This clonotype was detected ten times or more. Its antigen target is currently unknown. Qualities for individual bases were not recorded, and no much larger clone is one base off.

Summary of the overall study and its limitations: The ex vivo response was dominated by HLA-C-restricted CMV-specific TCR beta clonotypes, and the single most frequent clonotype in two of eight donors was supplied by these HLA-C-restricted clonotypes. Carriers of CMV infection plus the relevant HLA type were discriminated by the cumulative frequency of public TCR beta family members in the study cohort and in an independent approximately 340-donor cohort.

The sample comprised PBMCs. The TCR sequence derives from a human donor in good health (CMV status not recorded). Some clones in this sample may be carry-over from other donors' samples. Recombination linked TRBV4-1 to TRBJ1-4, with 10 middle bases fitting TRBD1. The CDR3 protein: CASSQVLGQGYEKLFF. The DNA sequence reads TGCGCCAGCAGCCAAGTGTTGGGACAGGGGTATGAAAAACTGTTTTTT.